The source of this T cell receptor (beta chain) is a study of early T cells in non-severe SARS-CoV-2 infection. Broader study findings: Matching against VDJdb likely underestimated virus-specific expansions, favoring anti-spike CD8.

Germline values: CDR1 SGHTA, CDR2 FQGNSA. The V gene lost 3 bases and the J gene lost 2 bases, with 6 bases spanning the gap. The CDR3 has 13 amino acids. In TCRdb, the 5' RACE reads were re-called with MiXCR into one record per CDR3 protein. The sample yields tens of thousands of distinct CDR3 sequences, approximately 6.4% seen once. On this clonotype: Its specificity is unknown.

The sequencing here drew on whole blood, taken at baseline. This chain joins TRBV7-2 and TRBJ2-3; the D is unclear. This TCR came from an adult who was a healthcare worker with PCR-confirmed SARS-CoV-2 infection or an uninfected control (not recorded which). CDR3 nucleotide sequence: TGTGCCAGCAGCTTTCCTAACACAGATACGCAGTATTTT. It is translated as CASSFPNTDTQYF.